This T cell receptor beta chain was sequenced during a study of cytomegalovirus exposure and HLA in healthy donors. Regarding the study as a whole: Judged likely to be a sequencing artifact was a cluster of highly shared sequence variants. Presence/absence analyses rested on an assumption that sequencing depth was roughly uniform across donors.

The CDR3 is 17 amino acids. Germline V gene data show CDR1 as SEHNR and CDR2 as FQNEAQ (reference sequence). The PCR used 60 Vbeta and 13 Jbeta primers. Authors' processing steps: Roughly 80 million unique TCR beta chains, 9.5 million to 14 million shared, were counted in a later analysis. Profiling relied on immunoSEQ multiplex PCR, and the TCRdb table lists in-frame clones only, not all of them. V and J calls and clone size are given by that table; D and trimming were obtained from the DNA. The sample yields hundreds of thousands of clones, approximately 70% seen once. Healthy people donating bone marrow made up the donors. Details on this clone: Its antigen remains unidentified.

Sequenced sample: PBMCs. The chain links TRBV7-9 to TRBJ1-5; TRBD1 might be the D (5 bases). The TCR comes from a woman in her 30s in good health and CMV-seronegative. CDR3 coding DNA: TGTTGCAGCAGCTTTTACCGGGACTCCGGCGGCAATCAGCCCCAGCATTTT. Translating it yields CCSSFYRDSGGNQPQHF. The full variable domain, in which reference TRBV7-9 and TRBJ1-5 provide the parts outside the CDR3, is DTGVSQNPRHKITKRGQNVTFRCDPISEHNRLYWYRQTLGQGPEFLTYFQNEAQLEKSRLLSDRFSAERPKGSFSTLEIQRTEQGDSAMYLCCSSFYRDSGGNQPQHFGDGTRLSIL.